These T cell receptor beta chains were read from a single sample in a study of T cell repertoires in cytomegalovirus infection. One entry per CDR3 protein, called by TCRdb with MiXCR from the reads. This sample yields over 300,000 distinct CDR3 sequences, of which roughly 9.5% are seen a single time; 3.5% to 4.5% belongs to the top ten. The sequenced sample consisted of PBMCs. All receptors derive from a human donor in good health (CMV status not recorded). Some clones in this sample may be carry-over from other donors' samples. The CDR3 runs from the conserved cysteine through the conserved F or W. Each record gives: J gene, clone size, V gene, D gene, CDR3 protein, CDR3 DNA. The D gene is left open where the match is weak. Size values are once, few and many counts, or a class for expanded clones, and some rows have none.

j_gene: TRBJ1-4; abundance: many; v_gene: TRBV4-3; d_gene: TRBD1; CDR3aa: CASSQDRGRRGATNEKLFF; CDR3nt: TGCGCCAGCAGCCAAGATCGAGGGCGCAGGGGGGCTACTAATGAAAAACTGTTTTTT
j_gene: TRBJ2-7; abundance: many; v_gene: TRBV7-6; d_gene: -; CDR3aa: CASSLGGDSAYEQYF; CDR3nt: TGTGCCAGCAGCTTAGGGGGTGACTCAGCCTACGAGCAGTACTTC
j_gene: TRBJ1-4; abundance: -; v_gene: TRBV12-3/TRBV12-4; d_gene: -; CDR3aa: CASRLSSPTNEKLFF; CDR3nt: TGTGCCAGCAGGCTGTCCTCTCCAACTAATGAAAAACTGTTTTTT
j_gene: TRBJ2-1; abundance: -; v_gene: TRBV28; d_gene: TRBD1; CDR3aa: CASRQGADDEQFF; CDR3nt: TGTGCCAGCAGACAGGGGGCCGACGATGAGCAGTTCTTC
j_gene: TRBJ2-5; abundance: few; v_gene: TRBV7-3; d_gene: -; CDR3aa: CASSSRGQETQYF; CDR3nt: TGTGCCAGCAGCTCCAGGGGTCAGGAGACCCAGTACTTC
j_gene: TRBJ1-5; abundance: few; v_gene: TRBV23-1; d_gene: TRBD1; CDR3aa: CASLEGQGLSYSNQPQHF; CDR3nt: TGCGCCAGCCTTGAGGGACAGGGGCTCTCTTATAGCAATCAGCCCCAGCATTTT
j_gene: TRBJ2-2; abundance: few; v_gene: TRBV9; d_gene: -; CDR3aa: CASSRLVLGELFF; CDR3nt: TGTGCCAGCAGCCGACTAGTTCTCGGGGAGCTGTTTTTT
j_gene: TRBJ2-4; abundance: many; v_gene: TRBV12-3/TRBV12-4; d_gene: TRBD2; CDR3aa: CASSGTRNIQYF; CDR3nt: TGTGCCAGCAGTGGGACTAGAAACATTCAGTACTTC
j_gene: TRBJ2-2; abundance: -; v_gene: TRBV6-2/TRBV6-3; d_gene: -; CDR3aa: CASSYTTRELFF; CDR3nt: TGTGCCAGCAGTTATACTACGAGGGAGCTGTTTTTT
j_gene: TRBJ2-7; abundance: many; v_gene: TRBV7-9; d_gene: TRBD2; CDR3aa: CASSPDTSGGPYEQYF; CDR3nt: TGTGCCAGCAGCCCCGACACTAGCGGGGGGCCTTACGAGCAGTACTTC
j_gene: TRBJ2-3; abundance: many; v_gene: TRBV7-3; d_gene: -; CDR3aa: CASSGDTDTQYF; CDR3nt: TGTGCCAGCAGCGGCGACACAGATACGCAGTATTTT
j_gene: TRBJ1-4; abundance: many; v_gene: TRBV7-2; d_gene: TRBD1; CDR3aa: CASSAITGGLEKLFF; CDR3nt: TGTGCCAGCAGCGCAATCACAGGGGGCTTGGAAAAACTGTTTTTT
j_gene: TRBJ1-1; abundance: many; v_gene: TRBV7-6; d_gene: -; CDR3aa: CASSSQGTEAFF; CDR3nt: TGTGCCAGCAGCTCACAGGGAACTGAAGCTTTCTTT
j_gene: TRBJ1-2; abundance: few; v_gene: TRBV7-9; d_gene: -; CDR3aa: CASNLGGSDYGYTF; CDR3nt: TGTGCCAGCAACCTCGGGGGGTCTGACTATGGCTACACCTTC
j_gene: TRBJ1-1; abundance: -; v_gene: TRBV25-1; d_gene: TRBD1; CDR3aa: CASSDGQGAAEAFF; CDR3nt: TGTGCCAGCAGTGACGGACAGGGGGCAGCTGAAGCTTTCTTT
j_gene: TRBJ1-1; abundance: -; v_gene: TRBV19; d_gene: -; CDR3aa: CASTGSHSDAFF; CDR3nt: TGTGCCAGTACAGGGTCCCATTCTGACGCTTTCTTT
j_gene: TRBJ2-5; abundance: many; v_gene: TRBV7-2; d_gene: -; CDR3aa: CASSLGAVVAGETQYF; CDR3nt: TGTGCCAGCAGCTTAGGGGCGGTGGTAGCAGGAGAGACCCAGTACTTC